This T cell receptor beta chain was obtained from a study of cytomegalovirus exposure and HLA in healthy donors. This clone occurred once. The antigen remains undetermined. Overall study results and limits: Sequencing artifact likely explains a cluster of highly shared sequence variants. The authors later found TCR association rates varying by HLA locus, with DRB1 most and HLA-C fewest. The authors reported that TCR beta sequences could predict HLA-A and HLA-B alleles. These predictions were accurate for most subjects in the first cohort.

Germline CDR1 is LNHDA and CDR2 is SQIVND (reference sequence). The CDR3 spans 16 residues. The V end was cut by 5 bases, the J end by 5 bases, with 21 bases between. In nominal health when sampled, donors likely had unrecorded immune exposures nonetheless. With 60 Vbeta and 13 Jbeta primers, the PCR was carried out. The assay was immunoSEQ multiplex PCR, and TCRdb's table has in-frame clones only and misses some. Among 77,000 or so clones listed, roughly 80% were seen once. The V gene is TRBV19, the J gene TRBJ2-5, with a possible D match to TRBD1 (6 bases). The clonotype comes from a woman in her forties in good health and CMV-seronegative. The sequencing input was PBMCs. Written as DNA, the CDR3 is TGTGCCAGTAGTCTCATCCCCGGGACACCTAGGGAGACCCAGTACTTC. Protein product: CASSLIPGTPRETQYF.